This T cell receptor beta chain originates from a study of cytomegalovirus exposure and HLA in healthy donors. Background on the study: An analysis done earlier identified around 100 million unique TCR beta sequences from about 180 million T cells. Overall study findings and caveats: In an earlier analysis, productive rearrangement rates for most beta V segments clustered near 87% or 30%.

In nominal health when sampled, donors likely had unrecorded immune exposures nonetheless. CDR3 size: 13 residues. Germline values: CDR1 MNHEY, CDR2 SVGAGI. J gave up 8 bases and V 5 bases, and 6 bases lay outside the gene matches. Both 60 Vbeta primers and 13 Jbeta primers went into the PCR. Methods used by the authors: A later analysis tallied 80 million or so unique TCR beta chains, around 11 million of them shared. Only in-frame clones appear in the TCRdb table, and some are missing; sequencing was by immunoSEQ multiplex PCR. V, J and clone size are those of that table, while D and trimming were read from the DNA. The sample has about 220,000 clones, around four fifths seen once. This clone was seen only a few times. The target antigen is unknown.

This chain links TRBV6-5 with TRBJ1-2; 9 bases are shared with TRBD1. The sample comprised PBMCs. This clonotype was sampled from a boy aged 2 to 10 in good health and CMV-seronegative. This CDR3 reads CASSADRGYGYTF. DNA of the CDR3: TGTGCCAGCAGTGCCGACAGGGGGTACGGCTACACCTTC.